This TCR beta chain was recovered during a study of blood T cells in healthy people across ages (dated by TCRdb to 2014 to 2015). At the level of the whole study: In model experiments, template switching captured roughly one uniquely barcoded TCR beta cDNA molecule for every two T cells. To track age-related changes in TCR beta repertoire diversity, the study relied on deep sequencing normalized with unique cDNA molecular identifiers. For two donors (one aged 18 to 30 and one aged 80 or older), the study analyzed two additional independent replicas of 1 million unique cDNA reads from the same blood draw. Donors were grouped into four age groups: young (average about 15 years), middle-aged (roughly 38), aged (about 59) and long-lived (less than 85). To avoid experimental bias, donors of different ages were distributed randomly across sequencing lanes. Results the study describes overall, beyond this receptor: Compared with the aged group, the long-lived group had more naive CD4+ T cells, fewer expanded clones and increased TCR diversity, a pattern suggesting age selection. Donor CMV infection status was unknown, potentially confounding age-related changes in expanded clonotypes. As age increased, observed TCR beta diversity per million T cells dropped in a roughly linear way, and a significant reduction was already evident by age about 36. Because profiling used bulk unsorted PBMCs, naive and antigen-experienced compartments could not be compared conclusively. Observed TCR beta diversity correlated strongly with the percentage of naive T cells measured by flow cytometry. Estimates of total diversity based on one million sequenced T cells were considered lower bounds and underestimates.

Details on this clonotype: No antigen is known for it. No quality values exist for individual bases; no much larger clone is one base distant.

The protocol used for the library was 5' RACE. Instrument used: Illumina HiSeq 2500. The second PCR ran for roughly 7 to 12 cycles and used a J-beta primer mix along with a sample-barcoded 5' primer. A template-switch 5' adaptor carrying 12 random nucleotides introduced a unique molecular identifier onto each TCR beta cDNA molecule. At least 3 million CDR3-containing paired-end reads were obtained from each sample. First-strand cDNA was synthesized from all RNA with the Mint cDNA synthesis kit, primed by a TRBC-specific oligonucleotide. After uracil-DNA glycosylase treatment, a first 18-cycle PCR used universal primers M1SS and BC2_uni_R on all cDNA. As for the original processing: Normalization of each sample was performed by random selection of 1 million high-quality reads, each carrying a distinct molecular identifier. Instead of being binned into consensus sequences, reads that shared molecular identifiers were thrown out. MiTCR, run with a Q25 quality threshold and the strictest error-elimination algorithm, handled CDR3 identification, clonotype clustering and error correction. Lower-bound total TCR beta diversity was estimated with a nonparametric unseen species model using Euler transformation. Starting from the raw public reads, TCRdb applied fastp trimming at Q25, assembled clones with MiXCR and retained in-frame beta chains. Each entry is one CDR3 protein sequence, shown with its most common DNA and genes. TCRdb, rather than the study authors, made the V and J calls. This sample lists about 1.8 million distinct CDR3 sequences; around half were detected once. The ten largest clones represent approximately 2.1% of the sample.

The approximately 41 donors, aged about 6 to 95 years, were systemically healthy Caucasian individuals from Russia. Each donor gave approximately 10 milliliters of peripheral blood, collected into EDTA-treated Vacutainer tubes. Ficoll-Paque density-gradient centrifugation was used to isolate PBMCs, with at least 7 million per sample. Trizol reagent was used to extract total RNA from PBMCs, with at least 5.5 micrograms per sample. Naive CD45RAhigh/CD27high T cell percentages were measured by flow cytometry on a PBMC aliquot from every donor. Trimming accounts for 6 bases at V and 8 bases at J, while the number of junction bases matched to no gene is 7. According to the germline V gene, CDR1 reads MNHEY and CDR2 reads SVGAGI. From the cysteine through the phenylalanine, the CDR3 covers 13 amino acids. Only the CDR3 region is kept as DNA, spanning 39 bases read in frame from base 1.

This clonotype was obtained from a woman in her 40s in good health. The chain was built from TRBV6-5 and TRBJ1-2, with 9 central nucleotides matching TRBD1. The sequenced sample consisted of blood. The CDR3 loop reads CASRTGDREGYTF. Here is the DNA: TGTGCCAGCAGAACTGGGGACAGGGAAGGCTACACCTTC.